This paragraph covers one T cell receptor (beta chain) sequence. This sample is drawn from a study of identical twins. Trimming took 5 bases from V and 0 from J, leaving 14 bases between them. The CDR3 covers 16 residues. Germline V lookup: CDR1 DFQATT, CDR2 SNEGSKA (reference sequence). TCRdb re-called the 5' RACE reads through MiXCR, storing one row per CDR3 protein. The sample has roughly 770,000 distinct CDR3 sequences, 15% to 20% seen once; the top ten hold around 13%. The same sample was also studied in work on T cells expressing NK-cell markers.

The chain uses TRBV20-1 and TRBJ2-6; a weak D match, TRBD2 (6 bases). Sequenced input: PBMCs. The sequence was collected from a woman under 30 in good health. CDR3 residues: CSAQLAATSGANVLTF. The CDR3 DNA follows: TGCAGTGCTCAATTAGCGGCGACCTCTGGGGCCAACGTCCTGACTTTC.